These 23 T cell receptor beta chains came from one sample sequenced in a study of regulatory T cells in long-lasting Graves disease. Documented time point: newly diagnosed GD, antithyroid drugs for less than 3 months. From RNA extracted from PBMCs, the TCR library was made. Investigators prepared the TCR beta libraries by applying iRepertoire HTBI primers and Arm-PCR of CDR3 regions. TCRdb re-derived calls from the multiplex PCR reads in MiXCR, one entry per CDR3 protein. The sample records some 560,000 distinct CDR3 sequences, roughly a sixth being singletons. A further study also used this sample, focusing on T cells in Graves' hyperthyroidism and ophthalmopathy.

The sample was peripheral blood mononuclear cells (PBMCs), taken at new diagnosis, from a patient treated with antithyroid drugs. These TCRs come from a woman in her forties or fifties with Graves disease.

This clonotype was detected ten times or more. This chain connects TRBV5-6 to TRBJ1-2; D unclear. In germline, CDR1 is SGHDT, CDR2 YYEEEE. Trimming pared 8 bases from V and 8 bases from J, leaving 25 bases between. The CDR3 sequence is 15 residues long. Here the CDR3 DNA reads TGTGCCAGTCACCCGCGTGGGCACCATATGTCAGGCTACACCTTC. This codes for CASHPRGHHMSGYTF.

There are a few counts of this clonotype. CDR3 nucleotide sequence: TGTGCCAGCAAGTCAGGGGGCGGAAACACTGAAGCTTTCTTT. As protein: CASKSGGGNTEAFF. The gene calls are TRBV25-1 and TRBJ1-1; 8 positions agree with TRBD1. V lost 7 bases, J lost 2 bases, and 6 bases stayed unmatched. The CDR3 totals 14 residues. Per germline, CDR1 MGHDK and CDR2 SYGVNS.

This clonotype was observed a few times. The chain joins TRBV7-9 to TRBJ2-6; TRBD1 is a possible D gene (6 bases). Germline-derived CDR1 and CDR2 are SEHNR and FQNEAQ (reference sequence). V shed 4 bases and J shed 0 bases, with 19 bases lying between them. The CDR3 has 19 amino acids. The CDR3, as DNA: TGTGCCAGCAGCTCTTACCCTCCGGGACACAGCTCTGGGGCCAACGTCCTGACTTTC. It translates to CASSSYPPGHSSGANVLTF.

In this sample, this clonotype turned up many times. The rearrangement joins TRBV15 to TRBJ2-1; TRBD1 matches at 7 bases. Germline CDR1 reads LNHNV; CDR2 reads YYDKDF (reference sequence). This CDR3 has 14 residues. The junction had 5 bases not matched to a gene; V was cut back by 5 bases and J by 4 bases. The CDR3 DNA follows: TGTGCCACCAGCGCCCGACAGGGTTACAATGAGCAGTTCTTC. Protein sequence: CATSARQGYNEQFF.

This clonotype appeared many times. This chain uses TRBV6-1 with TRBJ1-4; TRBD1 matches at 7 bases. From germline, CDR1 is MNHNS and CDR2 SASEGT. The ends lost 5 bases at V and 4 bases at J; junction bases unmatched: 7. The CDR3 is 15 residues long. The CDR3 bases are TGTGCCAGCAGTCCTGACAGGGATTATAATGAAAAACTGTTTTTT. This codes for CASSPDRDYNEKLFF.

This clonotype appeared a few times. The V call is TRBV4-1, the J call TRBJ2-7; D is possibly TRBD2 (6 bases). The CDR3 sequence is 16 residues long. The germline V gene has CDR1 MGHRA and CDR2 YSYEKL. Trimming cost V 4 bases and J 5 bases, with 21 bases left between them. Here the CDR3 reads CASSPRGREVFHEQYF. The DNA for the CDR3 is TGCGCCAGCAGCCCGAGGGGCAGGGAGGTGTTTCACGAGCAGTACTTC.

This chain uses TRBV6-1 with TRBJ1-6, with D possibly being TRBD1 (6 bases). V shed 5 bases and J shed 2 bases, with 10 bases lying between them. CDR3 length: 15 amino acids. Germline V CDR1 and CDR2: MNHNS, SASEGT. CDR3 residues: CASSRDTPYNSPLHF. The CDR3 DNA sequence: TGTGCCAGCAGTAGGGACACCCCCTATAATTCACCCCTCCACTTT.

This clonotype showed up many times. The chain carries TRBV2 and TRBJ1-5; no clear D gene. This CDR3 has 15 residues. Germline V gene lookup returns CDR1 SNHLY and CDR2 FYNNEI. Trimming shortened V by 4 bases and J by 3 bases, and 13 bases separated the two germline ends. Here the CDR3 DNA reads TGTGCCAGCAGTGCGGCGGGGAGGCTCAATCAGCCCCAGCATTTT. It encodes CASSAAGRLNQPQHF.

There are a few counts of this clonotype. The gene calls are TRBV14 and TRBJ1-2; D is ambiguous. The germline CDR1 and CDR2 sequences are SGHDN and FVKESK. The V and J ends lost 0 bases and 4 bases respectively, with 6 bases between them. The CDR3 sequence is 13 residues long. The CDR3 nucleotides read TGTGCCAGCAGCCAAGAGCGATTCTATGGCTACACCTTC. It codes for CASSQERFYGYTF.

The rearrangement joins TRBV7-9 to TRBJ1-3; no clear D. The CDR3 contains 16 residues. Trimming took off 3 bases at V and 0 bases at J, with 12 bases between the two ends. Per germline, CDR1 SEHNR and CDR2 FQNEAQ (reference sequence). Here the CDR3 reads CASSFGSPDSGNTIYF. The CDR3 nucleotides read TGTGCCAGCAGCTTCGGTTCCCCCGACTCTGGAAACACCATATATTTT.

This clonotype appeared a few times. The chain recombines TRBV4-1 with TRBJ2-7; 8 nucleotides agree with TRBD2. Germline trimming cut 3 bases from V and 7 bases from J; bases unmatched to any gene: 8. From germline, CDR1 is MGHRA and CDR2 YSYEKL. This CDR3 is 14 amino acids long. The CDR3 here is CASSHDGTRKEQYF. For the CDR3, the DNA is TGCGCCAGCAGCCACGACGGGACTAGAAAAGAGCAGTACTTC.

This clonotype was seen many times. This chain uses TRBV11-2 with TRBJ2-3, with a weak D call TRBD2 (5 bases). CDR1 and CDR2 from the germline V gene are SGHAT and FQNNGV. This CDR3 comprises 15 residues. Deletions cut 6 bases from V and 3 bases from J, with 16 bases between. Written as DNA, the CDR3 is TGTGCCAGCAGGCCGACGGGGAGTACTACAGATACGCAGTATTTT. Residues: CASRPTGSTTDTQYF. The complete variable domain, with remaining parts taken from reference TRBV11-2 and TRBJ2-3, reads EAGVAQSPRYKIIEKRQSVAFWCNPISGHATLYWYQQILGQGPKLLIQFQNNGVVDDSQLPKDRFSAERLKGVDSTLKIQPAKLEDSAVYLCASRPTGSTTDTQYFGPGTRLTVL.

The CDR3 here is CASSPWGGNRLAGASSYEQYF. DNA for the CDR3: TGTGCCAGCAGCCCCTGGGGGGGAAATCGGCTAGCGGGGGCCTCCTCCTACGAGCAGTACTTC. The chain joins TRBV7-9 to TRBJ2-7; 10 positions agree with TRBD2. V lost 5 bases to trimming and J lost 0 bases; unmatched junction nucleotides: 22. CDR1 SEHNR and CDR2 FQNEAQ come from the germline V gene (reference sequence). CDR3 length: 21 amino acids. Together with reference TRBV7-9 and TRBJ2-7, the CDR3 gives the full variable domain: DTGVSQNPRHKITKRGQNVTFRCDPISEHNRLYWYRQTLGQGPEFLTYFQNEAQLEKSRLLSDRFSAERPKGSFSTLEIQRTEQGDSAMYLCASSPWGGNRLAGASSYEQYFGPGTRLTVT.

There are many counts of this clonotype. The CDR3 DNA reads TGTGCCAGCACCCCGGGTTATAATCAGCCCCAGCATTTT. Its translation is CASTPGYNQPQHF. The chain recombines TRBV28 with TRBJ1-5; D call uncertain. V lost 7 bases and J lost 4, with 11 bases in between. This CDR3 is 13 amino acids long. Germline V gene lookup returns CDR1 MDHEN and CDR2 SYDVKM.

A remark on this clonotype: This clone may be a read error of a much larger clone one base away. This rearrangement joins TRBV28 to TRBJ2-1, with TRBD2 identical over 8 bases. The V segment lost 4 bases and the J segment 3 bases; nucleotides outside the gene matches: 8. The CDR3 consists of 16 residues. Germline loops: CDR1 MDHEN, CDR2 SYDVKM. The CDR3 is CASSSLSGDDYNEQFF. CDR3 nucleotide sequence: TGTGCCAGCAGTTCACTTAGCGGGGACGACTACAATGAGCAGTTCTTC.

Turning to this clonotype: This may arise from a read error, as a much more abundant clone is one base away. The chain carries TRBV3-1 and TRBJ1-3, with 7 bases aligning to TRBD1. The V gene end was trimmed by 4 bases and the J gene end by 7 bases; junction bases not matched to a gene: 10. This CDR3 contains 15 residues. Germline lookup yields CDR1 LGHDT and CDR2 YNNKEL (reference sequence). The CDR3 reads CASSLGQARRNTIYF. DNA of the CDR3: TGTGCCAGCAGCCTAGGACAGGCCCGGCGGAACACCATATATTTT.

For this clonotype: This may come from a read error, since a much larger clone is one base off. The rearrangement joins TRBV6-5 to TRBJ1-2; D remains ambiguous. The V gene lost 3 bases and the J gene lost 6 bases, with 17 bases spanning the gap. Per the germline V gene, CDR1 is MNHEY and CDR2 is SVGAGI. This CDR3 spans 15 amino acids. CDR3 sequence (DNA): TGTGCCAGCAGTTATAGCACACGGTTAAACCATGGCTACACCTTC. The encoded protein is CASSYSTRLNHGYTF.

Ten or more counts support this clonotype. The V and J genes are TRBV7-9 and TRBJ2-7; D call uncertain. V lost 2 bases to trimming and J lost 2 bases, with 10 bases between them. Per germline, CDR1 SEHNR and CDR2 FQNEAQ (reference sequence). This CDR3 spans 14 amino acids. The CDR3 protein is CASSLRTETYEQYF. The CDR3 DNA reads TGTGCCAGCAGCTTAAGGACGGAAACCTACGAGCAGTACTTC.

The sample holds many counts of this clonotype. The chain carries TRBV20-1 and TRBJ2-1; TRBD1 matches 8 bases. This CDR3 comprises 13 residues. The ends lost 6 bases at V and 9 bases at J; junction bases unmatched: 10. CDR1 and CDR2 (germline): DFQATT, SNEGSKA (reference sequence). CDR3 nucleotides: TGCAGTGCGGACAGGGCTCCCTACGGTGAGCAGTTCTTC. It encodes CSADRAPYGEQFF.

The V and J genes are TRBV20-1 and TRBJ1-4; no clear D. Germline values: CDR1 DFQATT, CDR2 SNEGSKA (reference sequence). Trimming cost V 1 base and J 3 bases, with 6 bases left between them. This CDR3 contains 13 residues. CDR3: CSARGQANEKLFF. The DNA of the CDR3 is TGCAGTGCTAGAGGGCAGGCTAATGAAAAACTGTTTTTT.

This clonotype came up a few times. The chain combines TRBV7-9 with TRBJ2-4, with 8 bases lining up with TRBD1. There are 16 residues in the CDR3. V gave up 2 bases and J gave up 5 bases; unmatched junction bases: 8. CDR1 is SEHNR and CDR2 is FQNEAQ in the germline V gene (reference sequence). The CDR3 DNA reads as TGTGCCAGCAGCTTACCTACAGGGGGTGTTGAAAACATTCAGTACTTC. This sequence encodes CASSLPTGGVENIQYF.

This clonotype was seen many times. This rearrangement joins TRBV7-3 to TRBJ1-1; D is possibly TRBD1 (5 bases). Looked up from germline, CDR1 is SGHTA and CDR2 is FQGTGA. The CDR3 totals 13 residues. V lost 5 bases and J lost 1, with 8 bases in between. For the CDR3, the DNA is TGTGCCAGCAGCCGGGACCCGAACACTGAAGCTTTCTTT. Translating gives CASSRDPNTEAFF. Complete variable domain (other parts from reference TRBV7-3 and TRBJ1-1): GAGVSQTPSNKVTEKGKYVELRCDPISGHTALYWYRQSLGQGPEFLIYFQGTGAADDSGLPNDRFFAVRPEGSVSTLKIQRTERGDSAVYLCASSRDPNTEAFFGQGTRLTVV.

This clonotype occurred a few times. The chain joins TRBV9 to TRBJ2-1, with D perhaps matching TRBD1 (6 bases). V was clipped by 3 bases and J by 7 bases, with 26 bases between them. The CDR3 length is 18 residues. The V gene's germline CDR1 is SGDLS and CDR2 YYNGEE. CDR3 DNA: TGTGCCAGCAGCGCCCCCGGCCCGAAGAAGGACAGCACAAATGAGCAGTTCTTC. Protein product: CASSAPGPKKDSTNEQFF. The complete variable domain, with remaining parts taken from reference TRBV9 and TRBJ2-1, reads DSGVTQTPKHLITATGQRVTLRCSPRSGDLSVYWYQQSLDQGLQFLIQYYNGEERAKGNILERFSAQQFPDLHSELNLSSLELGDSALYFCASSAPGPKKDSTNEQFFGPGTRLTVL.